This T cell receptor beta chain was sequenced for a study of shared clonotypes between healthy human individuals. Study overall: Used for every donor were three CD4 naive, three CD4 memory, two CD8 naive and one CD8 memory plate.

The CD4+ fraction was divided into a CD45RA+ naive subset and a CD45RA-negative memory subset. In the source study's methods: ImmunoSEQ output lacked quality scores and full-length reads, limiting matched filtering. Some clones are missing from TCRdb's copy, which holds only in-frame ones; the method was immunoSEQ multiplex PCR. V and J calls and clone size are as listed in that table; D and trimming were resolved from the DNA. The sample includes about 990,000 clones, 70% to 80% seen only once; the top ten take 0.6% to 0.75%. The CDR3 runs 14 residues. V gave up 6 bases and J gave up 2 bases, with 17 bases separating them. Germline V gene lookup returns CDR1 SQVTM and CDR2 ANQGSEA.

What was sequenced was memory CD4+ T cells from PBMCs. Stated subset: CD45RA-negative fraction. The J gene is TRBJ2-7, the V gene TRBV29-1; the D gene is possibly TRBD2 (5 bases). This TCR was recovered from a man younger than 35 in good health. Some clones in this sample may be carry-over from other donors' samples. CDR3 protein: CSVLAGASTYEQYF. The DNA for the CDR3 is TGCAGCGTCCTCGCGGGCGCCAGCACCTACGAGCAGTACTTC.